This T cell receptor beta chain comes out of a study of T-cell reconstitution after alpha-beta-depleted transplantation in children. The V and J ends lost 4 bases and 7 bases respectively, with 17 bases between them. This CDR3 has 15 residues. Germline V gene lookup returns CDR1 SGDLS and CDR2 YYNGEE. Unique molecular identifiers were incorporated when the TCRbeta library was constructed. TCRdb passed the PCR reads through MiXCR, listing each CDR3 protein once. The sample consists of roughly 89,000 distinct CDR3 sequences, 12% of them appearing once. This clonotype was observed at least ten times. This specimen was PBMCs from the stem cell graft donor, taken from the stem cell graft. The sequence derives from a human donor who donated a stem cell graft to a child with inherited bone marrow failure. This sequence joins TRBV9 and TRBJ1-4, with a possible D match to TRBD1 (5 bases). The CDR3 DNA follows: TGTGCCAGCAGCTACACCGGGACGGAAGGTGAAAAACTGTTTTTT. It yields the protein CASSYTGTEGEKLFF.